The T cell receptor (beta chain) under discussion was sequenced for a study of regulatory T cells in long-lasting Graves disease. Background on the study: Antithyroid drugs had been given to newly diagnosed Graves' patients for under 3 months. Points from the study as a whole: TRBV28, TRBJ1-2 and TRBJ2-5 emerged as the favored segments in persistent disease.

The sample holds many counts of this clonotype. The target antigen is unknown. The sample's time point: newly diagnosed GD, antithyroid drugs for less than 3 months. PBMC RNA served as the TCR library source. Losses at the gene ends were 9 bases for V and 0 bases for J; bases not matched to a gene: 7. This CDR3 is 15 amino acids long. Germline V gene lookup returns CDR1 SNHLY and CDR2 FYNNEI. Relying on iRepertoire HTBI primers and Arm-PCR of CDR3 regions, the team built TCR beta libraries. TCRdb passed the multiplex PCR reads through MiXCR, listing each CDR3 protein once. The table lists 400,000 to 450,000 distinct CDR3 sequences, about 16% of them singletons, with over 8.5% in the top ten. These same data were also listed under a study on T cells in Graves' hyperthyroidism and ophthalmopathy. That work adds: Pregnant or lactating patients were excluded, as were those with uncontrolled infection or other autoimmune disease. A set of HTBI primers served as the primers for a first-round RT-PCR of the TCR CDR3.

The sample consisted of peripheral blood mononuclear cells (PBMCs), taken at new diagnosis, from a patient treated with antithyroid drugs. The genes are TRBV2 and TRBJ1-4, with 7 bases fitting TRBD1. This clonotype was obtained from a woman aged 25 to 39 with Graves disease. CDR3 sequence: CASQTGRTTNEKLFF. CDR3 DNA: TGTGCCAGTCAGACAGGGCGGACAACTAATGAAAAACTGTTTTTT.